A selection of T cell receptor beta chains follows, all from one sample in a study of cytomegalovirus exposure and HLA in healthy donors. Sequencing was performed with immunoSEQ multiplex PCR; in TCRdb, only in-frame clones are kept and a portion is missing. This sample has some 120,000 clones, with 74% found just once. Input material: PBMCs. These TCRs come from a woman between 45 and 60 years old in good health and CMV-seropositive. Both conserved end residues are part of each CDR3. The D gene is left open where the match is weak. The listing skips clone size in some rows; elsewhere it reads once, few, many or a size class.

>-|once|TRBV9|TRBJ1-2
TGTGCCAGCAGCGTAGTGGGGGGTAACTATGGCTACACCTTC
CASSVVGGNYGYTF
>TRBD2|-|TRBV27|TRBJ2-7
TGTGCCAGCAGTAGGGGGCCCGGCGCTAGCGGGGGGGCGGCCGAGCAGTACTTC
CASSRGPGASGGAAEQYF
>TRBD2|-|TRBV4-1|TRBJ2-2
TGCGCCAGCAGCCAAGTGAGGACTAGTAGCGGGGAGCTGTTTTTT
CASSQVRTSSGELFF
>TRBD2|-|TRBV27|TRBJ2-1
TGTGCCAGCAGTCCATTGGGGGGGTTTGATGAGCAGTTCTTC
CASSPLGGFDEQFF
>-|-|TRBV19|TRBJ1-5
TGTGCCAGTAGGTCCGAGGATCGGTACCATCAGCCCCAGCATTTT
CASRSEDRYHQPQHF
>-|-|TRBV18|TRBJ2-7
TGTGCCAGCTCAACAGGTTTACCCTACGAGCAGTACTTC
CASSTGLPYEQYF
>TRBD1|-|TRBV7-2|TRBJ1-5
TGTGCCAGCAGCTTACAGGGGGTAGGGGGCAATCAGCCCCAGCATTTT
CASSLQGVGGNQPQHF
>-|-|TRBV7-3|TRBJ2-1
TGTGCCAGCAGCTTAACCCGGACAGTGGGAATGAATGAGCAGTTCTTC
CASSLTRTVGMNEQFF
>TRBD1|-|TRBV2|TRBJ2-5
TGTGCCAGCAGTGACCGGCAGGGGGCGGAGACCCAGTACTTC
CASSDRQGAETQYF
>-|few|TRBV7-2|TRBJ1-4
TGTGCCAGCAGCTTAGGCCAGGGCCTGAATGAAAAACTGTTTTTT
CASSLGQGLNEKLFF
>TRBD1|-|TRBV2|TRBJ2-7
TGTGCCAGCGGATTGAGACAGGGGATCTCCTACGAGCAGTACTTC
CASGLRQGISYEQYF
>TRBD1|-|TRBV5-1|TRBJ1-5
TGCGCCAGCAGCTTGGAAGGGGGCAAGCAGCCCCAGCATTTT
CASSLEGGKQPQHF
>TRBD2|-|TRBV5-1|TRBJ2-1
TGCGCCAGCAGCTCGTTAGCGGGTCAGGATGAGCAGTTCTTC
CASSSLAGQDEQFF
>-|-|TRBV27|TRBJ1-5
TGTGCCAGCAGTTTAAAGGGCAGGGTTCAGCCCCAGCATTTT
CASSLKGRVQPQHF
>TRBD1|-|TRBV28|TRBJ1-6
TGTGCCAGCAGTCCCTCCGACAGGGTGGGGTCACCCCTCCACTTT
CASSPSDRVGSPLHF
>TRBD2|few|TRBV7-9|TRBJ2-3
TGTGCCAGCAGCCCGGGACTAGGTCTCACAGATACGCAGTATTTT
CASSPGLGLTDTQYF
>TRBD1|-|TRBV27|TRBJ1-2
TGTGCCAGCAGTGGAACAGGGGGAGGTGATGGCTACACCTTC
CASSGTGGGDGYTF
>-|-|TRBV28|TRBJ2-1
TGTGCCAGCAGGGCGACACGATTCCAGTTCTTC
CASRATRFQFF
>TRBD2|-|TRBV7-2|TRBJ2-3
TGTGCCAGCAGGCTACGGGGGGGCCGGAACACAGATACGCAGTATTTT
CASRLRGGRNTDTQYF
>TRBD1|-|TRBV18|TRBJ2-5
TGTGCCAGCTCACCGAGGCAGGGGGCTGGAGAGACCCAGTACTTC
CASSPRQGAGETQYF
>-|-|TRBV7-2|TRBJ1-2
TGTGCCAGCAGCTTAACAGGGATGGGGTACTATGGCTACACCTTC
CASSLTGMGYYGYTF
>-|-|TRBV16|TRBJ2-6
TGTGCCAGCAGCCCATCTGGGGCCAACGTCCTGACTTTC
CASSPSGANVLTF
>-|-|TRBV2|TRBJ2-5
TGTGCCAGCAGTGATGGGGTCAGACGGGGGGAGACCCAGTACTTC
CASSDGVRRGETQYF
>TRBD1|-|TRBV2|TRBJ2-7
TGTGCCAGCAGAGAGGACAGGGGACGAGGGCAGTACTTC
CASREDRGRGQYF
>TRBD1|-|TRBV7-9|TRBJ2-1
TGTGCCAGCAGCTCGACAGGGGCCTACTACAATGAGCAGTTCTTC
CASSSTGAYYNEQFF
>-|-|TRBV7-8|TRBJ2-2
TGTGCCAGCAGCTTATTTAACAGGGCGAACACCGGGGAGCTGTTTTTT
CASSLFNRANTGELFF
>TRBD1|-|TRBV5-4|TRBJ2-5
TGTGCCAGCAGCTCAGGGACAGCTCAAGAGACCCAGTACTTC
CASSSGTAQETQYF
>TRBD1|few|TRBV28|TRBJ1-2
TGTGCCAGCGCTCAGTATCCCTTCAGGACAGGCAACTATGGCTACACCTTC
CASAQYPFRTGNYGYTF
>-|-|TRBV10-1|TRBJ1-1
TGCGCCAGCAGTGGACAGCTGAACACTGAAGCTTTCTTT
CASSGQLNTEAFF
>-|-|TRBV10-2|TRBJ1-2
TGCGCCAGCAGAAACAACGACGCAGGGAGGGTTGGCTACACCTTC
CASRNNDAGRVGYTF
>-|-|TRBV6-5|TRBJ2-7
TGTGCCAGCGAGAGGGGGTCGATTCCCTACGAGCAGTACTTC
CASERGSIPYEQYF
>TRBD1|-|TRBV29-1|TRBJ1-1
TGCAGCGTTGCCGGGACAGAGAACACTGAAGCTTTCTTT
CSVAGTENTEAFF
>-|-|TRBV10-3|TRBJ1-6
TGTGCCATCAGAGTTCGTGCAGATTACAATTCACCCCTCCACTTT
CAIRVRADYNSPLHF
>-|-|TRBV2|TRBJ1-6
TGTGCCAGCACGGTAAAGACGGGACTATTAAGTTCACCCCTCCACTTT
CASTVKTGLLSSPLHF
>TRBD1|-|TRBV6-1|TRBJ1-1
TGTGCCAGCAGGACAGGGACCTCTGAAGCTTTCTTT
CASRTGTSEAFF
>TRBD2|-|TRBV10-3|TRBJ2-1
TGTGCCAGCGCGACTAGCGGGGGGGCAAATGAGCAGTTCTTC
CASATSGGANEQFF
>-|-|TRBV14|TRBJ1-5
TGTGCCTATAGCAATCAGCCCCAGCATTTT
CAYSNQPQHF
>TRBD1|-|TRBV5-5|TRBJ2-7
TGTGCCAGCAGCTCAGGGGGCTACGAGCAGTACTTC
CASSSGGYEQYF
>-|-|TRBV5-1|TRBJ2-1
TGCGCCAGCGGGCCAGGGGTGGGTGAGCAGTTCTTC
CASGPGVGEQFF
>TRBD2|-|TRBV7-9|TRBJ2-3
TGTGCCAGCAGCTCAATAGCGGGGGTCAGCACAGATACGCAGTATTTT
CASSSIAGVSTDTQYF
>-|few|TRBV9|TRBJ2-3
TGTGCCAGCAGCGTAATCGGGGATGGCACAGATACGCAGTATTTT
CASSVIGDGTDTQYF
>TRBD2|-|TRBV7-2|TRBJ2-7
TGTGCCAGCAGCTTTCCGACTAGCGGGGGCCCTAGCTCCTACGAGCAGTACTTC
CASSFPTSGGPSSYEQYF
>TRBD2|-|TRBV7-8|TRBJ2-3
TGTGCCAGCAGCAAACGTGGGACTAGCGGGAGCACAGATACGCAGTATTTT
CASSKRGTSGSTDTQYF
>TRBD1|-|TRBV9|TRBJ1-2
TGTGCCAGCAGCGCCCCGGACAGGGCACAGCTTAACTATGGCTACACCTTC
CASSAPDRAQLNYGYTF
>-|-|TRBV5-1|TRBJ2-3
TGCGCCAGCAGCCTAAGGGGGAGGGGCACAGATACGCAGTATTTT
CASSLRGRGTDTQYF
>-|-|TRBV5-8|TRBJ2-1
TGTGCCAGCAGCAGTGGACTAAGCTCCTACAATGAGCAGTTCTTC
CASSSGLSSYNEQFF
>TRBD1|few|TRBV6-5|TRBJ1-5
TGTGCCAGCAGTGGACAGGGGGGGAACAATCAGCCCCAGCATTTT
CASSGQGGNNQPQHF
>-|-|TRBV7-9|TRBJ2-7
TGTGCCAGCAGCTCCTCTCGAGGGGGAACAGGGAGCTACGAGCAGTACTTC
CASSSSRGGTGSYEQYF
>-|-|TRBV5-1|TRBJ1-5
TGCGCCAGCAGCCGGAGCGGGGACTCCCTGGATCAGCCCCAGCATTTT
CASSRSGDSLDQPQHF
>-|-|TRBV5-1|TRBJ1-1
TGCGCCAGCAGCCTACGCGGAGAGAACACTGAAGCTTTCTTT
CASSLRGENTEAFF